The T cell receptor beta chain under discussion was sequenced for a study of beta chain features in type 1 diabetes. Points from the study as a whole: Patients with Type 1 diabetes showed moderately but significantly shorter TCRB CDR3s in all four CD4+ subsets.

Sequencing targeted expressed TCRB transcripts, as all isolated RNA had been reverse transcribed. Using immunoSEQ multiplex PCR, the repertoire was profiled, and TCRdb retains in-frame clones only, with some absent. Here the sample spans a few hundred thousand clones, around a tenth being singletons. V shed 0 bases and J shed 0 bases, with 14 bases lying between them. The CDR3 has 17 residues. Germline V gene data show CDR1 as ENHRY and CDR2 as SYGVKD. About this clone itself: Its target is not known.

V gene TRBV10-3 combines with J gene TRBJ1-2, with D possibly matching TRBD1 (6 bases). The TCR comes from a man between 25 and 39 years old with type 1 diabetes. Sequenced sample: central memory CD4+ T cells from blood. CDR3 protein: CAISESLTGVTNYGYTF. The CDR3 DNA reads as TGTGCCATCAGTGAGTCGCTGACAGGAGTTACTAACTATGGCTACACCTTC.